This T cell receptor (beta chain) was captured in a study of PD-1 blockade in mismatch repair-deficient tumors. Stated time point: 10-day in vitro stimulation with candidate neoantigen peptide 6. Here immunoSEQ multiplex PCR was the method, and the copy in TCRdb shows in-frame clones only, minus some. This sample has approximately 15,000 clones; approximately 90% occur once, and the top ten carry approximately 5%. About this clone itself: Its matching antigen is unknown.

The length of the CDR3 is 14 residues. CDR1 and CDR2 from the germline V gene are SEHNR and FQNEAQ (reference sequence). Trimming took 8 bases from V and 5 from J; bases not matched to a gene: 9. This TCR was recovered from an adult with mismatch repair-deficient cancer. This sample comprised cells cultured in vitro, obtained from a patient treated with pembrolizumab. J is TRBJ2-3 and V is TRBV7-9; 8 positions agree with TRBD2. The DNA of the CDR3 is TGTGCCAGCCCTAGAGCGGGAGCCAGAGATACGCAGTATTTT. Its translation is CASPRAGARDTQYF.